This T cell receptor (beta chain) was obtained from a study of beta chain features in type 1 diabetes (dated by TCRdb to the late 2010s). Regarding the complete study: No differences in mean age, gender distribution, total cell number or subset yield were found between patients and healthy donors. A total of just under 110,000,000 sorted cells were examined across all samples, and RNA yield correlated strongly with the number of cells per subset. The study compared TCRB repertoires of sorted circulating CD4+ T cell subsets between recently diagnosed type 1 diabetes patients and matched healthy donors. Naive and central memory subsets were obtained from all 30 or so donors, but regulatory and stem cell-like memory subsets were isolated from only 8 patients and roughly eight healthy donors.

A note on this clone: This clone's antigen is unknown. The sample holds no much larger clone one base away, and base qualities are not on file.

A single peripheral blood draw of around 0.11 L on average was collected from each donor into heparinised tubes. A BD FACSAria II and a panel including CD45RO, CCR7, CD25, CD127, CD95 and CD27 were used to sort naive, central memory, regulatory and stem cell-like memory CD4+ T cells. Purity was above 95% for every sorted population. PBMCs were isolated right away by Lymphoprep density gradient centrifugation and were stained directly, without culture. Samples were stained and sorted in pairs, with one healthy donor and one patient per experiment, so that batch effects were minimized. Points the paper makes about the study in general: Sequencing cDNA rather than genomic DNA could over-represent highly expressing activated cells, although activation and CD3 levels did not differ between groups. At VDJ recombination sites, type 1 diabetes patients had fewer insertions and more deleted nucleotides, which implies abnormalities in thymic rearrangement. HLA sub-analyses involved small numbers of individuals, so any influence of HLA type on TCRB rearrangement remained unresolved. PCR might favor shorter templates, but patient and control samples were amplified and corrected together, so any skew would affect both groups equally. Naive, central memory and regulatory TCRB repertoires appeared to be more similar among patients than among healthy donors. In all four CD4+ subsets, TCRB CDR3 length was moderately but significantly shorter in type 1 diabetes patients.

The entire amount of isolated RNA was reverse transcribed using the High Capacity cDNA Reverse Transcription Kit, so the sequenced TCRB transcripts were expressed ones. Stem cell-like memory T cell samples underwent survey-depth immunoSEQ sequencing, averaging around 1 million total reads per sample. Sorted cells were lysed in RLT buffer, and RNA was extracted using DNase-treated RNeasy Micro or Mini kits according to cell number. Each cell subset was processed separately to prevent cross-contamination, with patient and healthy donor samples processed together. The immunoSEQ multiplex PCR was used to amplify TCRB sequences from cDNA, generating 87-bp fragments that spanned the CDR3 region. Amplicons were sequenced on the Illumina HiSeq platform. The authors' pipeline ran thus. Synthetic template baselines were used to correct PCR bias computationally, reads within Hamming distance 2 were collapsed, and singletons that could not be merged were discarded. Reads were aligned to IMGT to assign V, D and J genes, CDR3 length, and insertions or deletions at six rearrangement sites. Within each subset, clonotype counts were normalized to the number of sorted cells before true diversity and Gini coefficients were calculated with the tcR R package. The overlap coefficient, calculated on TCRB nucleotide sequences, was used to quantify repertoire sharing. What TCRdb holds here is the immuneACCESS table cut down to in-frame rearrangements. Part of the clones is not present; checked against another copy, under half of the missing clones reflect an unresolved V gene, and the others are unexplained. That table furnishes V, J and clone size, whereas the DNA furnished D and trimming. Here the sample has 110,000 or so clones; around 40% occur a single time. The ten largest make up less than 0.08% of the sample.

The germline V gene specifies SGHVS as CDR1 and FNYEAQ as CDR2. V loses 5 bases, J loses 5 bases, and the germline ends lie 23 bases apart. The CDR3, from cysteine to phenylalanine, totals 17 residues. Of all the DNA, just the CDR3 is kept, 51 bases in frame from base 1. The sample consisted of stem cell memory CD4+ T cells from blood. The cell subset or site label, as the study defines it: stem cell-like memory CD4+ T cells. This sequence was found in a woman aged 18 to 35 in good health. Recombination linked TRBV7-6 to TRBJ2-3; matching of 7 bases hints at TRBD2 as the D gene. The CDR3 protein: CASSRSSGGATLDTQYF. Here is the DNA: TGTGCCAGCAGCCGCTCCTCGGGGGGCGCGACATTAGATACGCAGTATTTT. Where the CDR3 stops, the reference TRBV7-6 and TRBJ2-3 genes take over; the full variable domain is GAGVSQSPRYKVTKRGQDVALRCDPISGHVSLYWYRQALGQGPEFLTYFNYEAQQDKSGLPNDRFSAERPEGSISTLTIQRTEQRDSAMYRCASSRSSGGATLDTQYFGPGTRLTVL.